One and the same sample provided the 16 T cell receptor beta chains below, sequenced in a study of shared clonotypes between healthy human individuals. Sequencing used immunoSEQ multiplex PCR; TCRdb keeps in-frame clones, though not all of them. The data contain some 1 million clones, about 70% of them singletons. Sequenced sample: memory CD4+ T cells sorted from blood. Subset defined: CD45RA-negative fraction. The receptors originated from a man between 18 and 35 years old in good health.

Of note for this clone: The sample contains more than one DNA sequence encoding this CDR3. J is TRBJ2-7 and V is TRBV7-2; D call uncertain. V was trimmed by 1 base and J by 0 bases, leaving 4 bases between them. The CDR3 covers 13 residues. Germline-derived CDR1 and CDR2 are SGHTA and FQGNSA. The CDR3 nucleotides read TGTGCCAGCAGCTTAGTTAGCTCCTACGAGCAGTACTTC. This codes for CASSLVSSYEQYF.

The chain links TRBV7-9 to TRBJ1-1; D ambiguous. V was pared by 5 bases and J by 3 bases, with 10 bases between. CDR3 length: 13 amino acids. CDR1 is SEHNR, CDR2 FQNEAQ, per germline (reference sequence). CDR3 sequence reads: CASSTRRDTEAFF. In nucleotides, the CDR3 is TGTGCCAGCAGCACTAGGAGGGACACTGAAGCTTTCTTT.

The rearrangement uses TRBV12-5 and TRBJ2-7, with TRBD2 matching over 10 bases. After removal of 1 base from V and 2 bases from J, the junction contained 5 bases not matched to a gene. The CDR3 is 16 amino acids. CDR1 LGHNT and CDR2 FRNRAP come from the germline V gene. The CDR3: CASGLAASGGAYEQYF. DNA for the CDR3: TGTGCTAGTGGTTTGGCCGCGAGCGGGGGGGCCTACGAGCAGTACTTC.

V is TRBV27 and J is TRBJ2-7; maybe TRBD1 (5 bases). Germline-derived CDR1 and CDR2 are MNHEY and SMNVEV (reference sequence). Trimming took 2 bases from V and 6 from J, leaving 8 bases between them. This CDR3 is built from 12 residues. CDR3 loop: CASSLQGSEQYF. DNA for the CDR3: TGTGCCAGCAGTTTACAGGGTTCCGAGCAGTACTTC.

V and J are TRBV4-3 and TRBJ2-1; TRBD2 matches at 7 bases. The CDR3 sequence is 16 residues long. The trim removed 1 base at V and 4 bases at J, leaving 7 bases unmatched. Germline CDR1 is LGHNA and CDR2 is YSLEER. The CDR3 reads CASSQVLTGGYNEQFF. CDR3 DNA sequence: TGCGCCAGCAGCCAAGTCTTAACGGGAGGTTACAATGAGCAGTTCTTC.

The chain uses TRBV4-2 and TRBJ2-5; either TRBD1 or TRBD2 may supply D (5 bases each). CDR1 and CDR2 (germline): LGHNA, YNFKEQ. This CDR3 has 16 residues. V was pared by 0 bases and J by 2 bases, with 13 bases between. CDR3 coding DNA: TGTGCCAGCAGCCAAGAGGGACGGAGACCTCAAGAGACCCAGTACTTC. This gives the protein CASSQEGRRPQETQYF.

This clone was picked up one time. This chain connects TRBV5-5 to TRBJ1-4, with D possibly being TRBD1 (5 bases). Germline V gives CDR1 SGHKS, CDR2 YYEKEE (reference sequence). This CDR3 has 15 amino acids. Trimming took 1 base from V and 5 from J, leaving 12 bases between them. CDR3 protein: CASSLIAGTNEKLFF. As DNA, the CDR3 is TGTGCCAGCAGCTTGATCGCAGGGACCAATGAAAAACTGTTTTTT.

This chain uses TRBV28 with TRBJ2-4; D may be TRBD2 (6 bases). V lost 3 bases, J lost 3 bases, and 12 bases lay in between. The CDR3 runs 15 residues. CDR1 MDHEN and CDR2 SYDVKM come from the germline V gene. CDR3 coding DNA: TGTGCCAGCAGTTTCCCCGGGACTGACAAAAACATTCAGTACTTC. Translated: CASSFPGTDKNIQYF.

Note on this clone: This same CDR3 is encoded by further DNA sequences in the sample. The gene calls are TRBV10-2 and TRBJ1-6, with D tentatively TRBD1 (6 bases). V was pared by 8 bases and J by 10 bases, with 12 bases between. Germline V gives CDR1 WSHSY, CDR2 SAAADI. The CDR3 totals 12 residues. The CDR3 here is CASSEGGSPLHF. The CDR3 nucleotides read TGCGCCAGCTCGGAAGGGGGATCACCCCTCCACTTT.

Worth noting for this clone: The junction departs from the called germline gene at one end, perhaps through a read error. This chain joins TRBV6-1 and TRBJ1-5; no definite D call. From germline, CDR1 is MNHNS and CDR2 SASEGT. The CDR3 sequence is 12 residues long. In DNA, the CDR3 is TGTGCCAGCAGAGAAGGTAATCAGCCCCAGCATTTT. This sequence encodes CASREGNQPQHF.

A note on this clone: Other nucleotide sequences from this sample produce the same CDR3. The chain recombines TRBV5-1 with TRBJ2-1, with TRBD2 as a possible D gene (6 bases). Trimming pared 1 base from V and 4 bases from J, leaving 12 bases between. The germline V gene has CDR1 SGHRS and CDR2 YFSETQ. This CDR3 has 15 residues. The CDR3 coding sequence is TGCGCCAGCAGCTTGTCTTCGGGGGTATACAATGAGCAGTTCTTC. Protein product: CASSLSSGVYNEQFF.

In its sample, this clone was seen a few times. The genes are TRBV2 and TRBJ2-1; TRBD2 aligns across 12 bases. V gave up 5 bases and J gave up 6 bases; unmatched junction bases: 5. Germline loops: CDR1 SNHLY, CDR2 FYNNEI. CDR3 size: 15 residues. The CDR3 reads CASSLMGLAGNEQFF. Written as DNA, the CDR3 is TGTGCCAGCAGTCTTATGGGACTAGCGGGCAATGAGCAGTTCTTC.

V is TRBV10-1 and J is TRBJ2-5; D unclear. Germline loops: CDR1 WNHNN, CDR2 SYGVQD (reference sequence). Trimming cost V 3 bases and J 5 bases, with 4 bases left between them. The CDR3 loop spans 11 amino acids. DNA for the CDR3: TGCGCCAGCAGTGAACGGGAGACCCAGTACTTC. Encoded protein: CASSERETQYF.

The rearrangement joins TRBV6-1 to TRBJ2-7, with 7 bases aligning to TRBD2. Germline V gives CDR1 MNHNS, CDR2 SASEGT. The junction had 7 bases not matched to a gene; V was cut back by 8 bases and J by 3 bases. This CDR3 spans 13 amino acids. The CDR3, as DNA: TGTGCCAGCGGGGAGGGGTGGTACTACGAGCAGTACTTC. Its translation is CASGEGWYYEQYF.

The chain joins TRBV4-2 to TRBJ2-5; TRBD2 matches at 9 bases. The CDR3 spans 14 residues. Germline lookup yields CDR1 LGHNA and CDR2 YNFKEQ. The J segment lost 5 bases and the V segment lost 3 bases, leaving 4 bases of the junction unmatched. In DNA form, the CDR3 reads TGTGCCAGCAGCCAGATAGCGGGGGTCGAGACCCAGTACTTC. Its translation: CASSQIAGVETQYF.

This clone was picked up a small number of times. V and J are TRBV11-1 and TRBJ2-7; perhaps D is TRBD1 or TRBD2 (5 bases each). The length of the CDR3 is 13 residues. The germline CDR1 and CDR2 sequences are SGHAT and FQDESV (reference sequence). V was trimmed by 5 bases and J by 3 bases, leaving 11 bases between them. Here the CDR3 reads CASSMGRFYEQYF. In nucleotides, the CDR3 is TGTGCCAGCAGCATGGGACGGTTCTACGAGCAGTACTTC.